The present T cell receptor (beta chain) was sequenced within a study of Graves' ophthalmopathy and Graves' hyperthyroidism. Study findings and constraints: Its predictions of ophthalmopathy progression gave the model 55% to 71% sensitivity and 72% to 80% specificity. A 13-signature model separated ophthalmopathy from stable hyperthyroidism, reaching approximately 88% sensitivity and less than 82% specificity cross-validated. Blood also carried most expanded thyroid clonotypes exceeding 0.001 frequency.

The CDR3 contains 16 residues. The germline V gene encodes CDR1 ENHRY and CDR2 SYGVKD. The junction had 2 bases not matched to a gene; V was cut back by 0 bases and J by 1 base. As the template, RNA transcripts were used to amplify TCR beta CDR3 regions. Following a first-round RT-PCR that used HTBI primers, a second-round multiplex PCR was carried out. TCRdb used MiXCR to reprocess the multiplex PCR reads, holding one entry per CDR3 protein. The sample gives almost 750,000 distinct CDR3 sequences, 40% of which show up once; 35% to 55% is in the top ten. Clinical symptoms and serum thyroxine were used for diagnosis; TRAb, thyroid ultrasound and orbital computed tomography were also relied on. As concerns this clonotype: The antigen remains undetermined.

V and J are TRBV10-3 and TRBJ2-2; 7 nucleotides align to TRBD2. This receptor was taken from an adult man with Graves' ophthalmopathy. Sequenced sample: peripheral blood. CDR3 in amino acids: CAISESVAGNTGELFF. The DNA for the CDR3 is TGTGCCATCAGTGAGTCGGTAGCGGGGAACACCGGGGAGCTGTTTTTT.